What follows are 21 T cell receptor beta chains derived from one specimen sequenced in a study of vaccination and CD4 T cells after COVID-19. The Oncomine TCR Beta short-read assay was applied to DNA of cultured CD4+ T cells. Via MiXCR, TCRdb re-called the PCR reads, giving one row per CDR3 protein. In the table there are more than 9,000 distinct CDR3 sequences, approximately 80% of which are singletons. Antigens for these TCRs are unknown. The treatment is: 10-day PBMC culture with coronavirus spike peptide pools or control peptides (ViraFEST assay). The source material was CD4+ T cells from blood, cultured in vitro. The receptor source for this set is a human donor who had recovered from COVID-19.

Regarding this clonotype: The germline gene is not matched at one end of the junction; a read error may be the cause. This rearrangement joins TRBV7-2 to TRBJ2-7; 9 bases align to TRBD1. CDR3 length: 13 amino acids. Germline-derived CDR1 and CDR2 are SGHTA and FQGNSA. As DNA, the CDR3 is TGTGCCAGCAGCTTAGGGGGATCCGGGACAGGGATCTTC. This sequence encodes CASSLGGSGTGIF. The variable domain in full, completed from reference TRBV7-2 and TRBJ2-7, reads GAGVSQSPSNKVTEKGKDVELRCDPISGHTALYWYRQSLGQGLEFLIYFQGNSAPDKSGLPSDRFSAERTGGSVSTLTIQRTQQEDSAVYLCASSLGGSGTGIFGPGTRLTVT.

This clonotype was recorded only once. The V and J genes are TRBV24-1 and TRBJ2-7; 10 bases map to TRBD1. This CDR3 comprises 15 residues. The V gene's germline CDR1 is KGHDR and CDR2 SFDVKD. The J segment lost 4 bases and the V segment lost 2 bases, leaving 4 bases of the junction unmatched. In nucleotides, the CDR3 is TGTGCCACCAGTGATTCGGGGACAGGGGCTTACGAGCAGTACTTC. Translating gives CATSDSGTGAYEQYF.

The chain is built from TRBV6-1 and TRBJ2-7; 8 bases are shared with TRBD1. CDR3 size: 12 residues. V shed 10 bases, J shed 2 bases, and the junction held 4 bases outside the gene matches. Germline V gene sequence: CDR1 MNHNS, CDR2 SASEGT. CDR3: CATADRAYEQYF. In nucleotides, the CDR3 is TGTGCCACCGCGGACAGGGCCTACGAGCAGTACTTC.

The V call is TRBV4-3, the J call TRBJ2-6; D not certain. The CDR3 loop spans 15 amino acids. The V gene's germline CDR1 is LGHNA and CDR2 YSLEER. V lost 4 bases, J lost 0 bases, and 7 bases lay in between. The CDR3 bases are TGCGCCAGCAGCCGGCTCGGCTCTGGGGCCAACGTCCTGACTTTC. This sequence encodes CASSRLGSGANVLTF.

The CDR3 reads CASSLQGGQPQHF. DNA of the CDR3: TGTGCCAGCAGCTTACAGGGGGGTCAGCCCCAGCATTTT. The chain links TRBV7-3 to TRBJ1-5; 7 nucleotides match TRBD1. The V gene's germline CDR1 is SGHTA and CDR2 FQGTGA. V gave up 2 bases and J gave up 6 bases; unmatched junction bases: 1. This CDR3 has 13 amino acids.

This chain joins TRBV18 and TRBJ2-5, with a possible D match to TRBD1 (5 bases). The V and J ends lost 8 bases and 1 base respectively, with 11 bases between them. The CDR3 has 13 residues. Per the germline V gene, CDR1 is KGHSH and CDR2 is LQKENI. CDR3 DNA sequence: TGTGCCAGCCAAGACAGCCTCCAAGAGACCCAGTACTTC. It yields the protein CASQDSLQETQYF.

The V gene is TRBV24-1, the J gene TRBJ1-5; TRBD1 might be the D (5 bases). The ends were cut back, 3 bases at V and 5 bases at J, with 16 bases in the middle. The CDR3 contains 16 residues. Per germline, CDR1 KGHDR and CDR2 SFDVKD. This CDR3 reads CATSDGAFGPDQPQHF. The CDR3 bases are TGTGCCACCAGTGATGGGGCCTTCGGGCCAGATCAGCCCCAGCATTTT.

This clonotype showed up just once. The genes are TRBV7-2 and TRBJ2-7, with D tentatively TRBD2 (5 bases). CDR1 and CDR2 (germline): SGHTA, FQGNSA. There are 14 residues in the CDR3. With 5 bases removed from V and 5 bases from J, the gap between germline ends came to 16 bases. The CDR3 sequence is CASSREGSPHEQYF. The CDR3 bases are TGTGCCAGCAGCCGCGAGGGCAGCCCCCACGAGCAGTACTTC.

V usage is TRBV20-1 and J usage is TRBJ1-5; unclear D gene. Germline V gene sequence: CDR1 DFQATT, CDR2 SNEGSKA (reference sequence). The CDR3 has 13 amino acids. Deletions cut 1 base from V and 5 bases from J, with 9 bases between. The CDR3 DNA sequence: TGCAGTGCTAGAGTGGAGAGGGATCAGCCCCAGCATTTT. This encodes CSARVERDQPQHF.

This chain joins TRBV20-1 and TRBJ1-4, with D possibly matching TRBD1 (5 bases). The length of the CDR3 is 14 residues. Trimming pared 0 bases from V and 6 bases from J, leaving 11 bases between. Germline V lookup: CDR1 DFQATT, CDR2 SNEGSKA (reference sequence). The CDR3 protein is CSAREAPGHEKLFF. Written as DNA, the CDR3 is TGCAGTGCTAGAGAGGCGCCAGGGCATGAAAAACTGTTTTTT.

This clonotype was seen more than once but under ten times. The chain has TRBV15 and TRBJ2-4, with D unclear. CDR3 length equals 13 residues. CDR1 is LNHNV, CDR2 YYDKDF, per germline (reference sequence). Trimming shortened V by 0 bases and J by 6 bases, and 6 bases separated the two germline ends. In DNA, the CDR3 is TGTGCCACCAGCAGAGACAAGGCAAACATTCAGTACTTC. Amino acids: CATSRDKANIQYF.

This clonotype was observed a few times. The CDR3 sequence: CAWSTKGPQHF. The CDR3 nucleotides are TGTGCCTGGAGTACTAAGGGACCCCAGCATTTT. J is TRBJ1-5 and V is TRBV30; no definite D call. The CDR3 is 11 amino acids. Germline-derived CDR1 and CDR2 are GTSNPN and SVGIG (reference sequence). Trimming stripped 2 bases from V and 10 bases from J, with 9 bases between.

V gene TRBV7-9 combines with J gene TRBJ1-1, with no clear D. Deletions cut 3 bases from V and 6 bases from J, with 11 bases between. This CDR3 comprises 13 residues. Germline CDR1 SEHNR, CDR2 FQNEAQ (reference sequence). As DNA, the CDR3 is TGTGCCAGCAGCTTTTATATGTTGTCTGAAGCTTTCTTT. It translates to CASSFYMLSEAFF.

The chain employs TRBV28 and TRBJ2-7, with 7 positions matching TRBD1. Germline V CDR1 and CDR2: MDHEN, SYDVKM. The CDR3 length is 17 residues. The trim removed 3 bases at V and 0 bases at J, leaving 11 bases unmatched. The CDR3 is CASSFRPAGGPSYEQYF. The CDR3 coding sequence is TGTGCCAGCAGTTTCCGGCCGGCAGGGGGACCCTCCTACGAGCAGTACTTC.

Notes on this clonotype: Germline and junction disagree at one end, which may indicate a read error. V and J are TRBV19 and TRBJ1-5, with TRBD1 matching 11 bases. CDR3 length: 15 residues. CDR1 LNHDA and CDR2 SQIVND come from the germline V gene (reference sequence). CDR3 nucleotide sequence: TGTGCCAGTAATATAGGGACAGGGGGGAATCAGCCCCAGCATTTT. Its translation: CASNIGTGGNQPQHF.

The genes are TRBV7-3 and TRBJ2-2; D is uncertain. CDR3 size: 13 residues. Germline V lookup: CDR1 SGHTA, CDR2 FQGTGA. The V end was cut by 5 bases, the J end by 4 bases, with 8 bases between. CDR3 DNA sequence: TGTGCCAGCAGCCCCCCCGGCACCGGGGAGCTGTTTTTT. Its translation: CASSPPGTGELFF.

The chain is built from TRBV7-6 and TRBJ1-1, with D possibly matching TRBD1 (5 bases). The germline gives CDR1 SGHVS, CDR2 FNYEAQ. CDR3 length: 14 residues. Trimming took 5 bases from V and 5 from J, leaving 15 bases between them. The CDR3 loop is CASSPDTPGTEAFF. The CDR3 DNA sequence: TGTGCCAGCAGCCCGGACACGCCGGGAACTGAAGCTTTCTTT. Combining the CDR3 with reference TRBV7-6 and TRBJ1-1 gives the whole variable domain GAGVSQSPRYKVTKRGQDVALRCDPISGHVSLYWYRQALGQGPEFLTYFNYEAQQDKSGLPNDRFSAERPEGSISTLTIQRTEQRDSAMYRCASSPDTPGTEAFFGQGTRLTVV.

This clonotype is judged medium-sized. The chain has TRBV7-2 and TRBJ2-5; D unclear. V dropped 4 bases and J dropped 5 bases, with 14 bases sitting between them. There are 14 residues in the CDR3. Germline V gene lookup returns CDR1 SGHTA and CDR2 FQGNSA. CDR3 amino acids: CASSSYERRETQYF. For the CDR3, the DNA is TGTGCCAGCAGCTCATACGAGCGTAGGGAGACCCAGTACTTC.

V and J are TRBV6-1 and TRBJ1-3, with TRBD1 matching over 7 bases. Looked up from germline, CDR1 is MNHNS and CDR2 is SASEGT. Trimming cost V 7 bases and J 8 bases; bases outside gene matches: 11. The CDR3 extends over 14 amino acids. This chain's CDR3 is CASTKGQPRYTIYF. CDR3 nucleotides: TGTGCCAGCACTAAGGGACAGCCCCGTTACACCATATATTTT.

J is TRBJ2-5 and V is TRBV20-1; unclear D gene. Trimming stripped 0 bases from V and 5 bases from J, with 7 bases between. This CDR3 spans 12 amino acids. Per the germline V gene, CDR1 is DFQATT and CDR2 is SNEGSKA (reference sequence). CDR3 sequence reads: CSARDRRETQYF. CDR3 sequence (DNA): TGCAGTGCTAGAGATCGTAGGGAGACCCAGTACTTC.

V and J are TRBV27 and TRBJ1-6; possible D gene TRBD1, 5 bases. The V end lost 8 bases, the J end lost 10 bases, and 18 bases lay between the germline ends. CDR1 and CDR2 (germline): MNHEY, SMNVEV (reference sequence). The CDR3 spans 14 residues. Here the CDR3 reads CASSGTAIPSPLHF. The CDR3 DNA follows: TGTGCCAGCTCTGGGACTGCTATCCCCTCACCCCTCCACTTT.